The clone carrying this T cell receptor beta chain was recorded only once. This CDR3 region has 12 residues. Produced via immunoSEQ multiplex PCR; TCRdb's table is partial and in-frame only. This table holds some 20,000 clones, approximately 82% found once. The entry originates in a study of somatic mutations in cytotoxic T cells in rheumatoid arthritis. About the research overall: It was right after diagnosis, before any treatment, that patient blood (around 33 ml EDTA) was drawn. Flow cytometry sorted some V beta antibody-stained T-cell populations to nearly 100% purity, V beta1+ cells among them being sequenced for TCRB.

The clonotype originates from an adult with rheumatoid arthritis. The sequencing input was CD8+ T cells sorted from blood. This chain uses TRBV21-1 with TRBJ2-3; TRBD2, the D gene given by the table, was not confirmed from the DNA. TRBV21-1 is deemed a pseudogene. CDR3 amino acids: CASRLAGDTQYF. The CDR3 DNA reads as TGTGCCAGCAGACTAGCGGGAGATACGCAGTATTTT.